One sample yielded the 15 T cell receptor beta chains listed below, sequenced in a study of response to subunit inactivated influenza vaccine. TCRdb re-called the RT-PCR reads with MiXCR, one entry per CDR3 protein. The table lists approximately 500,000 distinct CDR3 sequences, around 13% of them singletons. This material consisted of PBMCs from blood, taken about 40 days after vaccination. Receptors originate from a man aged 45-60 years who received an inactivated influenza vaccine.

The chain links TRBV10-3 to TRBJ2-7; TRBD2 is a possible D gene (6 bases). The CDR3 loop spans 14 amino acids. V was cut by 10 bases and J by 7 bases, with 23 bases left in between. Germline CDR1 ENHRY, CDR2 SYGVKD. This chain's CDR3 is CATTEGVGSGEQYF. The CDR3 nucleotides read TGTGCCACCACGGAGGGAGTCGGTTCGGGTGAGCAGTACTTC.

V and J are TRBV20-1 and TRBJ2-1; perhaps D is TRBD1 or TRBD2 (5 bases each). This CDR3 contains 15 residues. Trimming stripped 6 bases from V and 2 bases from J, with 17 bases between. Germline lookup yields CDR1 DFQATT and CDR2 SNEGSKA (reference sequence). The CDR3 DNA follows: TGCAGTGCGGCCCTCGAGGGGTTGACCTACAATGAGCAGTTCTTC. Its translation is CSAALEGLTYNEQFF.

This clonotype was seen ten or more times. The chain couples TRBV7-2 to TRBJ2-2, with D perhaps TRBD2 (6 bases). The germline gives CDR1 SGHTA, CDR2 FQGNSA. The CDR3 is 15 amino acids. Trimming left V 2 bases short and J 4 bases short, with 11 bases between. The CDR3: CASSLSAGSTGELFF. The CDR3 DNA is TGTGCCAGCAGCTTAAGTGCGGGGAGCACCGGGGAGCTGTTTTTT. Full variable domain (outside the CDR3, taken from reference TRBV7-2 and TRBJ2-2): GAGVSQSPSNKVTEKGKDVELRCDPISGHTALYWYRQSLGQGLEFLIYFQGNSAPDKSGLPSDRFSAERTGGSVSTLTIQRTQQEDSAVYLCASSLSAGSTGELFFGEGSRLTVL.

This clonotype was picked up a small number of times. This chain connects TRBV28 to TRBJ1-2, with 10 bases that match TRBD1. The CDR3 extends over 15 amino acids. V lost 4 bases, J lost 8 bases, and 10 bases stayed unmatched. Germline V CDR1 and CDR2: MDHEN, SYDVKM. CDR3 in amino acids: CASSSSTGGKGGYTF. Written as DNA, the CDR3 is TGTGCCAGCAGTTCCTCGACAGGGGGCAAGGGAGGCTACACCTTC.

This chain uses TRBV7-9 with TRBJ1-4; 11 bases fit TRBD1. J lost 7 bases, V lost 6 bases, and 13 bases had no gene match. CDR3 size: 17 residues. CDR1 and CDR2 (germline): SEHNR, FQNEAQ (reference sequence). CDR3 region: CASSRTGGFYLGEKLFF. CDR3 nucleotide sequence: TGTGCCAGCAGTCGGACAGGGGGCTTCTATTTGGGTGAAAAACTGTTTTTT.

In its sample, this clonotype was seen many times. The chain joins TRBV29-1 to TRBJ2-1; 10 bases are shared with TRBD2. V trimming: 4 bases; J trimming: 4 bases; junction bases outside the gene matches: 7. The CDR3 length is 15 residues. Germline V gene data show CDR1 as SQVTM and CDR2 as ANQGSEA. CDR3 DNA: TGCAGCGTTGTGCGGGCTAGCGGGAGATACAATGAGCAGTTCTTC. This gives the protein CSVVRASGRYNEQFF.

This clonotype was detected ten times or more. This CDR3 reads CSVATSGRATEQYF. CDR3 DNA sequence: TGCAGCGTAGCGACTAGCGGGAGGGCGACCGAGCAGTACTTC. J is TRBJ2-7 and V is TRBV29-1, with 14 bases matching TRBD2. The CDR3 consists of 14 residues. Germline V gene lookup returns CDR1 SQVTM and CDR2 ANQGSEA. Trimming cost V 6 bases and J 6 bases; bases outside gene matches: 7.

Many counts were recorded for this clonotype. The chain uses TRBV12-3 or TRBV12-4 and TRBJ2-1, with 8 bases lining up with TRBD2. This CDR3 region has 15 residues. J gave up 6 bases and V 3 bases, and 7 bases lay outside the gene matches. Written as DNA, the CDR3 is TGTGCCAGCAGTTTTTACGGGACTAGGGGCAATGAGCAGTTCTTC. It yields the protein CASSFYGTRGNEQFF.

This clonotype occurred a few times. The V gene is TRBV28, the J gene TRBJ2-7, with TRBD2 matching 14 bases. This CDR3 is 16 amino acids long. Germline CDR1 MDHEN, CDR2 SYDVKM. V was pared by 5 bases and J by 2 bases, with 5 bases of the junction left unmatched. CDR3 region: CASSAGLAGVAYEQYF. Here the CDR3 DNA reads TGTGCCAGCAGTGCGGGACTAGCGGGAGTAGCCTACGAGCAGTACTTC.

This clonotype showed up just a few times. This chain uses TRBV12-3 or TRBV12-4 with TRBJ2-1; tentatively, D is TRBD2 (6 bases). This CDR3 has 16 residues. V shed 3 bases and J shed 8 bases, with 20 bases lying between them. This CDR3 reads CASSFSRGSSGYEQFF. CDR3 bases: TGTGCCAGCAGTTTTTCTCGGGGGAGTTCGGGCTATGAGCAGTTCTTC.

This clonotype was seen a few times. The J gene is TRBJ2-7, the V gene TRBV20-1; no clear D. CDR1 DFQATT and CDR2 SNEGSKA come from the germline V gene (reference sequence). The germline V and J ends were trimmed by 0 bases and 5 bases, with 14 bases remaining between them. The CDR3 covers 14 residues. The CDR3 DNA reads as TGCAGTGCTAGAGACGGCTTAGGCTGGGACGAGCAGTACTTC. Protein product: CSARDGLGWDEQYF.

The chain employs TRBV15 and TRBJ2-3; D may be TRBD2 (5 bases). Trimming took 5 bases from V and 4 from J, leaving 13 bases between them. CDR1 LNHNV and CDR2 YYDKDF come from the germline V gene (reference sequence). The CDR3 has 14 residues. Written as DNA, the CDR3 is TGTGCCACCAGCGAGGCGGGCACAGCAGATACGCAGTATTTT. Its protein product is CATSEAGTADTQYF.

This chain uses TRBV10-2 with TRBJ2-1; 16 nucleotides align to TRBD2. CDR1 and CDR2 (germline): WSHSY, SAAADI. The CDR3 is 19 amino acids. V shed 3 bases, J shed 0 bases, and the junction held 5 bases outside the gene matches. The CDR3 DNA reads TGCGCCAGCAGTGACCGGGGACTAGCGGGGGGGAGCTCCTACAATGAGCAGTTCTTC. It is translated as CASSDRGLAGGSSYNEQFF.

The chain uses TRBV28 and TRBJ2-7; 10 positions agree with TRBD2. The germline gives CDR1 MDHEN, CDR2 SYDVKM. CDR3 size: 14 residues. Losses at the gene ends were 5 bases for V and 2 bases for J; bases not matched to a gene: 3. CDR3 nucleotide sequence: TGTGCCAGCAGTACTAGCGGGGTAACCTACGAGCAGTACTTC. Protein product: CASSTSGVTYEQYF.

The rearrangement links TRBV7-9 to TRBJ2-3; 9 bases fit TRBD2. The CDR3 runs to 16 residues. Germline CDR1 is SEHNR and CDR2 is FQNEAQ (reference sequence). After removal of 5 bases from V and 4 bases from J, the junction contained 10 bases not matched to a gene. CDR3 DNA sequence: TGTGCCAGCAGCGTCGTAGCGGGAGAGAGGCCAGATACGCAGTATTTT. Amino acid sequence: CASSVVAGERPDTQYF.